The 5 T cell receptor beta chains reported below all come from one sample, sequenced in a study of T cell responses to AZD1222 COVID-19 vaccine. Assay used: immunoSEQ multiplex PCR; TCRdb lists only in-frame clones, some missing. The table includes 75,000 to 90,000 clones, over 75% detected once. The sample here was peripheral blood, taken 28 days after the second AZD1222 dose. The source is an adult who received the AZD1222 COVID-19 vaccine.

The gene calls are TRBV2 and TRBJ2-7, with TRBD2 identical over 7 bases. Germline V gene sequence: CDR1 SNHLY, CDR2 FYNNEI. This CDR3 region has 11 residues. V gave up 3 bases and J gave up 9 bases; unmatched junction bases: 2. The CDR3 DNA reads as TGTGCCAGCAGTGAGTGGGAGGGGCAGTACTTC. Translated, it gives CASSEWEGQYF.

V gene TRBV7-2 combines with J gene TRBJ1-1, with TRBD1 identical over 9 bases. The CDR3 is 17 residues long. V was clipped by 4 bases and J by 0 bases; unmatched bases: 9. The germline V gene has CDR1 SGHTA and CDR2 FQGNSA. CDR3 sequence: CASSWPTGGHVNTEAFF. CDR3 DNA: TGTGCCAGCAGCTGGCCGACAGGGGGGCATGTGAACACTGAAGCTTTCTTT.

The rearrangement links TRBV11-2 to TRBJ2-3, with no clear D. Germline values: CDR1 SGHAT, CDR2 FQNNGV. CDR3 length: 15 residues. V was shortened by 6 bases and J by 4 bases, with 17 bases between the two germline ends. In DNA, the CDR3 is TGTGCCAGCAGGAAACAGTTAACGGGCGCAGATACGCAGTATTTT. Translating gives CASRKQLTGADTQYF.

The genes are TRBV18 and TRBJ2-1, with D perhaps TRBD2 (5 bases). The germline V gene has CDR1 KGHSH and CDR2 LQKENI. The CDR3 covers 12 residues. V was clipped by 3 bases and J by 5 bases, with 5 bases between them. The CDR3 loop is CASSPRDNEQFF. The CDR3 DNA follows: TGTGCCAGCTCACCGAGGGACAATGAGCAGTTCTTC.

The chain combines TRBV6-5 with TRBJ2-5; D possibly matches TRBD1 or TRBD2 (6 bases each). There are 16 residues in the CDR3. V was pared by 1 base and J by 4 bases, with 16 bases between. Germline values: CDR1 MNHEY, CDR2 SVGAGI. The CDR3 is CASSYYPTGAGETQYF. CDR3 bases: TGTGCCAGCAGTTACTATCCGACGGGGGCTGGAGAGACCCAGTACTTC.